The 20 T cell receptor beta chains listed next were all sequenced from one sample in a study of blood T cell repertoires in COVID-19 (TCRdb year 2020). Library preparation used the immunoSEQ multiplex PCR assay. TCRdb retrieved this table from immuneACCESS and kept in-frame rearrangements only. Not all clones are present; in checked studies, unresolved V genes account for under half, and no reason is known for the remainder. Across this sample there are tens of thousands of clones, with 70% to 90% seen only once. Jointly, the top ten make up roughly 7.1% of the sample. Sequencing was done on a sample of peripheral blood. Receptors originate from a human donor with acute or convalescent COVID-19. The donor label of this sample is uncertain.

This chain links TRBV2 with TRBJ1-1; 11 bases are shared with TRBD1. Germline-derived CDR1 and CDR2 are SNHLY and FYNNEI. The CDR3 spans 12 residues. Trimming at V came to 8 bases and at J to 6 bases, leaving 2 bases not matched to a gene. The CDR3 nucleotides read TGTGCCAGCCGGGGACAGGGGGCTGAAGCTTTCTTT. This encodes CASRGQGAEAFF.

This chain joins TRBV6-5 and TRBJ1-5, with 7 bases matching TRBD1. V dropped 7 bases and J dropped 5; count of bases not matched to a gene: 5. Germline assignment: CDR1 MNHEY and CDR2 SVGAGI. This CDR3 spans 13 amino acids. CDR3 amino acids: CASKTGTDQPQHF. CDR3 DNA sequence: TGTGCCAGCAAGACAGGGACCGATCAGCCCCAGCATTTT.

The V gene is TRBV7-9, the J gene TRBJ2-1, with 11 bases matching TRBD2. The germline V gene has CDR1 SEHNR and CDR2 FQNEAQ (reference sequence). CDR3 size: 17 residues. V dropped 0 bases and J dropped 9; count of bases not matched to a gene: 10. The CDR3 here is CASSLAVIAGGLGEQFF. The CDR3 region has the DNA TGTGCCAGCAGCTTAGCGGTAATAGCGGGGGGGCTCGGTGAGCAGTTCTTC.

This clone occurred once. The chain carries TRBV9 and TRBJ2-6; 7 bases align to TRBD2. There are 18 residues in the CDR3. J lost 4 bases, V lost 2 bases, and 12 bases had no gene match. The germline gives CDR1 SGDLS, CDR2 YYNGEE. The CDR3 nucleotides read TGTGCCAGCAGCGTCTCGAGCGGGGAAGCGTTGGGGGCCAACGTCCTGACTTTC. Protein: CASSVSSGEALGANVLTF.

The chain couples TRBV5-1 to TRBJ1-5; a weak D match, TRBD1 (6 bases). The CDR3 has 15 amino acids. Germline CDR1 and CDR2: SGHRS and YFSETQ. V was cut by 4 bases and J by 5 bases, with 16 bases left in between. CDR3 bases: TGCGCCAGCAGCCCCGCCACAGGGAGGGATCAGCCCCAGCATTTT. It specifies CASSPATGRDQPQHF. Drawing the rest from reference TRBV5-1 and TRBJ1-5, the complete variable domain is KAGVTQTPRYLIKTRGQQVTLSCSPISGHRSVSWYQQTPGQGLQFLFEYFSETQRNKGNFPGRFSGRQFSNSRSEMNVSTLELGDSALYLCASSPATGRDQPQHFGDGTRLSIL.

The CDR3 spells CASETGGPGEQFF. The CDR3 bases are TGTGCCAGCGAAACGGGGGGGCCCGGTGAGCAGTTCTTC. The chain links TRBV28 to TRBJ2-1; 8 bases agree with TRBD2. The germline CDR1 and CDR2 sequences are MDHEN and SYDVKM. V gave up 8 bases and J gave up 9 bases; unmatched junction bases: 9. The CDR3 totals 13 residues.

V usage is TRBV3-1 (or the pseudogene TRBV3-2) and J usage is TRBJ2-5; D possibly corresponds to TRBD2 (5 bases). The CDR3 sequence is 13 residues long. Germline lookup yields CDR1 LGHDT and CDR2 YNNKEL (reference sequence). V was cut by 1 base and J by 4 bases, with 7 bases left in between. CDR3 in DNA: TGTGCCAGCAGCCAAGGTCTAGCAGAGACCCAGTACTTC. This codes for CASSQGLAETQYF.

The chain recombines TRBV5-4 with TRBJ2-5; D gene ambiguous. The germline V gene encodes CDR1 SGHNT and CDR2 YYREEE (reference sequence). There are 13 residues in the CDR3. Trimming left V 2 bases short and J 0 bases short, with 5 bases between. CDR3 DNA: TGTGCCAGCAGCTTTGTCAACCAAGAGACCCAGTACTTC. This encodes CASSFVNQETQYF.

The CDR3 DNA reads as TGCGCCAGCAGCCAAGGCCGGCCAGGGGTCGGGAACACTGAAGCTTTCTTT. Translating gives CASSQGRPGVGNTEAFF. This chain links TRBV4-1 with TRBJ1-1; the D gene is possibly TRBD1 (6 bases). V lost 1 base, J lost 1 base, and 16 bases lay in between. The germline V gene encodes CDR1 MGHRA and CDR2 YSYEKL. This CDR3 spans 17 amino acids.

In DNA, the CDR3 is TGTGCCAGCAGTTCCACTAGCGGGGGGGCCACCGGGGAGCTGTTTTTT. Residues: CASSSTSGGATGELFF. This rearrangement joins TRBV2 to TRBJ2-2; 13 nucleotides align to TRBD2. The germline V gene has CDR1 SNHLY and CDR2 FYNNEI. J lost 4 bases, V lost 5 bases, and 4 bases had no gene match. The CDR3 length is 16 residues.

V and J are TRBV3-1 (or the pseudogene TRBV3-2) and TRBJ2-3, with 7 bases lining up with TRBD1. V dropped 1 base and J dropped 0; count of bases not matched to a gene: 4. This CDR3 is built from 16 residues. Germline V gene data show CDR1 as LGHDT and CDR2 as YNNKEL (reference sequence). The CDR3 nucleotides read TGTGCCAGCAGCCAAGGGACAGGTCCAAGCACAGATACGCAGTATTTT. Its translation is CASSQGTGPSTDTQYF.

This clone was detected once. The chain joins TRBV12-3 or TRBV12-4 to TRBJ1-3; D uncertain. CDR3 length: 13 amino acids. V shed 6 bases and J shed 2 bases, with 8 bases lying between them. The CDR3 loop reads CASSSLAGNTIYF. The CDR3 DNA sequence: TGTGCCAGCAGCTCACTTGCTGGAAACACCATATATTTT.

This clone was observed a few times. The chain carries TRBV6-2 or TRBV6-3 and TRBJ2-2, with 12 bases lining up with TRBD2. The germline V gene has CDR1 MNHEY and CDR2 SVGEGT. The V segment lost 5 bases and the J segment 1 base; nucleotides outside the gene matches: 2. The CDR3 covers 16 residues. In DNA form, the CDR3 reads TGTGCCAGCAGTCGGGGACTAGCGGGGAACACCGGGGAGCTGTTTTTT. Protein sequence: CASSRGLAGNTGELFF.

For the CDR3, the DNA is TGTGCCAGCAGCTCAATTGCGGGACAGGGGCCCGATGAAGCTTTCTTT. Residues: CASSSIAGQGPDEAFF. This chain uses TRBV7-9 with TRBJ1-1; 10 bases match TRBD1. CDR3 length equals 16 residues. J was trimmed by 7 bases and V by 4 bases; bases with no gene match: 12. Germline V gene sequence: CDR1 SEHNR, CDR2 FQNEAQ (reference sequence). The whole variable domain, filled in from reference TRBV7-9 and TRBJ1-1, reads DTGVSQNPRHKITKRGQNVTFRCDPISEHNRLYWYRQTLGQGPEFLTYFQNEAQLEKSRLLSDRFSAERPKGSFSTLEIQRTEQGDSAMYLCASSSIAGQGPDEAFFGQGTRLTVV.

The rearrangement joins TRBV5-1 to TRBJ1-1; 8 nucleotides agree with TRBD1. Germline loops: CDR1 SGHRS, CDR2 YFSETQ. The ends lost 3 bases at V and 6 bases at J; junction bases unmatched: 7. This CDR3 spans 14 amino acids. CDR3 nucleotide sequence: TGCGCCAGCAGCTCTTATGACAGGGGTGCTGAAGCTTTCTTT. Protein product: CASSSYDRGAEAFF.

V gene TRBV5-1 combines with J gene TRBJ2-7; D is possibly TRBD1 (6 bases). Germline V gene lookup returns CDR1 SGHRS and CDR2 YFSETQ. V lost 4 bases to trimming and J lost 2 bases, with 7 bases between them. The CDR3 is made up of 12 amino acids. CDR3 sequence: CASSNRAYEQYF. The CDR3 DNA reads TGCGCCAGCAGCAACAGGGCCTACGAGCAGTACTTC. Using reference TRBV5-1 and TRBJ2-7 for the parts outside the CDR3, the full variable domain is KAGVTQTPRYLIKTRGQQVTLSCSPISGHRSVSWYQQTPGQGLQFLFEYFSETQRNKGNFPGRFSGRQFSNSRSEMNVSTLELGDSALYLCASSNRAYEQYFGPGTRLTVT.

The chain links TRBV18 to TRBJ2-5; no clear D. This CDR3 has 14 residues. Germline V gene data show CDR1 as KGHSH and CDR2 as LQKENI. V was clipped by 3 bases and J by 1 base, with 9 bases between them. The DNA for the CDR3 is TGTGCCAGCTCACCGGGCTCTGCCCAAGAGACCCAGTACTTC. Translation gives CASSPGSAQETQYF.

The chain links TRBV5-8 to TRBJ2-1; D gene unclear. CDR3 length: 13 residues. The V gene lost 1 base and the J gene lost 3 bases, with 5 bases spanning the gap. The V gene's germline CDR1 is SGHTS and CDR2 YDEGEE. CDR3 sequence: CASSLTNYNEQFF. The DNA of the CDR3 is TGTGCCAGCAGCTTGACTAACTACAATGAGCAGTTCTTC.

The gene calls are TRBV9 and TRBJ2-7; D is unresolved. The CDR3 is 13 amino acids. The germline V and J ends were trimmed by 0 bases and 2 bases, with 6 bases remaining between them. Germline values: CDR1 SGDLS, CDR2 YYNGEE. The DNA of the CDR3 is TGTGCCAGCAGCGTAGGCACAACCTACGAGCAGTACTTC. Translating gives CASSVGTTYEQYF. Complete variable domain (other parts from reference TRBV9 and TRBJ2-7): DSGVTQTPKHLITATGQRVTLRCSPRSGDLSVYWYQQSLDQGLQFLIQYYNGEERAKGNILERFSAQQFPDLHSELNLSSLELGDSALYFCASSVGTTYEQYFGPGTRLTVT.

The count of this clone is one. The CDR3 bases are TGTGCCAGCAGCCCCCTGACGCGGGGAGGGACTGAAGCTTTCTTT. This translates into CASSPLTRGGTEAFF. The rearrangement joins TRBV7-8 to TRBJ1-1; D remains unclear. The CDR3 runs 15 residues. Looked up from germline, CDR1 is SGHVS and CDR2 is FQNEAQ. V lost 5 bases and J lost 5, with 18 bases in between.